The 21 T cell receptor beta chains listed next were all sequenced from one sample in a study of early T cells in non-severe SARS-CoV-2 infection. Each CDR3 protein gets one entry after TCRdb re-called the 5' RACE reads with MiXCR. The table has fewer than 85,000 distinct CDR3 sequences, about 13% seen once. Sequenced sample: whole blood. These receptors originate from an adult who was a healthcare worker with PCR-confirmed SARS-CoV-2 infection or an uninfected control (not recorded which).

The sample holds a few counts of this clonotype. The rearrangement uses TRBV5-4 and TRBJ2-1, with TRBD2 identical over 16 bases. The CDR3 extends over 16 amino acids. Germline CDR1 and CDR2: SGHNT and YYREEE (reference sequence). V was pared by 4 bases and J by 7 bases, with 5 bases of the junction left unmatched. The CDR3 sequence is CASSEGGLAGGNEQFF. The CDR3 DNA is TGTGCCAGCAGCGAGGGGGGACTAGCGGGAGGGAATGAGCAGTTCTTC.

The chain couples TRBV7-9 to TRBJ1-2; possibly TRBD1 for D (6 bases). V lost 1 base, J lost 8 bases, and 17 bases lay in between. The CDR3 sequence is 15 residues long. Germline lookup yields CDR1 SEHNR and CDR2 FQNEAQ (reference sequence). The CDR3 reads CASSLVGTPLGGYTF. CDR3 coding DNA: TGTGCCAGCAGCTTAGTGGGGACACCCCTTGGCGGCTACACCTTC.

This clonotype was picked up a small number of times. The rearrangement links TRBV6-1 to TRBJ2-5; D is perhaps TRBD1 or TRBD2 (5 bases each). Germline CDR1 is MNHNS and CDR2 is SASEGT. The CDR3 is 16 residues long. Between the trimmed V and J ends, which lost 7 bases and 1 base, there was a span of 19 bases. CDR3 nucleotides: TGTGCCAGCACTAAAGGGGATCCCGAGGGCCAAGAGACCCAGTACTTC. It codes for CASTKGDPEGQETQYF.

This clonotype was seen repeatedly, ten times or more. The junction departs from the called germline gene at one end, perhaps through a read error. The chain uses TRBV7-9 and TRBJ2-1, with D perhaps matching TRBD1 (5 bases). CDR3 size: 10 residues. Germline V CDR1 and CDR2: SEHNR, FQNEAQ (reference sequence). In nucleotides, the CDR3 is TGTGCCAGCAGCCCCCAGGACACCCGCTTC. Encoded protein: CASSPQDTRF.

This sequence joins TRBV12-3 or TRBV12-4 and TRBJ1-2, with 8 bases fitting TRBD1. The CDR3 totals 15 residues. V dropped 6 bases and J dropped 0; count of bases not matched to a gene: 6. Written as DNA, the CDR3 is TGTGCCAGCAGACGGGACAGGTGGGCTAACTATGGCTACACCTTC. It is translated as CASRRDRWANYGYTF.

This clonotype came up a few times. The chain is built from TRBV7-2 and TRBJ2-1; D is unclear. Trimming removed 5 bases from V and 4 bases from J, with 12 bases in between. The CDR3 loop spans 14 amino acids. In germline, CDR1 is SGHTA, CDR2 FQGNSA. CDR3 DNA sequence: TGTGCCAGCAGCCCGGCCGCGTTTTACAATGAGCAGTTCTTC. This gives the protein CASSPAAFYNEQFF.

This clonotype was seen only a few times. In DNA form, the CDR3 reads TGTGCCAGCAGCTTAGGGCTAGCGGACTCCTACGAGCAGTACTTC. This codes for CASSLGLADSYEQYF. The J gene is TRBJ2-7, the V gene TRBV11-2, with 7 bases aligning to TRBD2. CDR1 and CDR2 (germline): SGHAT, FQNNGV. CDR3 length equals 15 residues. V lost 1 base and J lost 0; bases outside the gene matches: 3.

This clonotype was detected a few times. The chain joins TRBV28 to TRBJ1-4; tentative D call: TRBD1 (6 bases). Between the trimmed V and J ends, which lost 6 bases and 8 bases, there was a span of 13 bases. From germline, CDR1 is MDHEN and CDR2 SYDVKM. The CDR3 sequence is 13 residues long. The CDR3 is CASRAGAWEKLFF. The DNA of the CDR3 is TGTGCCAGCAGGGCAGGGGCGTGGGAAAAACTGTTTTTT.

This chain connects TRBV29-1 to TRBJ2-5, with D perhaps TRBD1 (5 bases). Trimming took 4 bases from V and 5 from J, leaving 11 bases between them. The CDR3 has 12 amino acids. Germline V gives CDR1 SQVTM, CDR2 ANQGSEA. As DNA, the CDR3 is TGCAGCGTTGTACGTGGGGCGGAGACCCAGTACTTC. It yields the protein CSVVRGAETQYF.

This sequence joins TRBV12-3 or TRBV12-4 and TRBJ2-5; the match to TRBD2 covers 7 bases. The CDR3 has 15 amino acids. V dropped 4 bases and J dropped 2; count of bases not matched to a gene: 7. CDR3 in amino acids: CASSSLAADQETQYF. CDR3 in DNA: TGTGCCAGCAGTTCCCTAGCGGCGGATCAAGAGACCCAGTACTTC.

The gene calls are TRBV2 and TRBJ1-5; D remains ambiguous. Trimming took off 4 bases at V and 2 bases at J, with 15 bases between the two ends. The CDR3 extends over 16 amino acids. The germline V gene has CDR1 SNHLY and CDR2 FYNNEI. Written as DNA, the CDR3 is TGTGCCAGCAGTGCTCATGGATCCTGGGGCAATCAGCCCCAGCATTTT. As protein: CASSAHGSWGNQPQHF.

The chain is built from TRBV28 and TRBJ1-1; D is unclear. Germline V CDR1 and CDR2: MDHEN, SYDVKM. The CDR3 contains 15 residues. Trimming pared 1 base from V and 1 base from J, leaving 10 bases between. Written as DNA, the CDR3 is TGTGCCAGCAGTTTATCAGCCGCGGGGAACACTGAAGCTTTCTTT. This sequence encodes CASSLSAAGNTEAFF.

This clonotype was detected many times. The chain combines TRBV27 with TRBJ1-1; D gene uncertain. The CDR3 has 13 amino acids. Germline V gene data show CDR1 as MNHEY and CDR2 as SMNVEV (reference sequence). V gave up 6 bases and J gave up 3 bases, with 11 bases separating them. The CDR3 is CASSLAPDTEAFF. CDR3 DNA: TGTGCCAGCAGCTTGGCCCCTGACACTGAAGCTTTCTTT.

This clonotype showed up just a few times. This chain uses TRBV9 with TRBJ2-1; D is uncertain. Germline CDR1 and CDR2: SGDLS and YYNGEE. CDR3 length equals 13 residues. V lost 1 base to trimming and J lost 9 bases, with 11 bases between them. CDR3 nucleotides: TGTGCCAGCAGCGTAACCCCCCCAAGTGAGCAGTTCTTC. Residues: CASSVTPPSEQFF.

This clonotype showed up many times. The chain employs TRBV4-1 and TRBJ1-2; unclear D gene. Germline-derived CDR1 and CDR2 are MGHRA and YSYEKL. The V end lost 0 bases, the J end lost 3 bases, and 14 bases lay between the germline ends. CDR3 length: 16 amino acids. In nucleotides, the CDR3 is TGCGCCAGCAGCCAAGATACTGGGTACCCGCACTATGGCTACACCTTC. Translation: CASSQDTGYPHYGYTF.

This clonotype was seen repeatedly, ten times or more. The chain combines TRBV18 with TRBJ1-1; 10 bases line up with TRBD1. The CDR3 length is 18 residues. Germline CDR1 is KGHSH and CDR2 is LQKENI. Losses at the gene ends were 3 bases for V and 0 bases for J; bases not matched to a gene: 10. The CDR3 loop reads CASSPTIIGQGVNTEAFF. The CDR3 bases are TGTGCCAGCTCACCGACTATCATTGGACAGGGGGTGAACACTGAAGCTTTCTTT.

This clonotype was picked up a small number of times. This chain connects TRBV7-2 to TRBJ2-5; D may match TRBD1 or TRBD2 (5 bases each). Per the germline V gene, CDR1 is SGHTA and CDR2 is FQGNSA. The length of the CDR3 is 14 residues. V was pared by 1 base and J by 4 bases, with 10 bases between. The CDR3 sequence is CASSLDRGRETQYF. The CDR3 DNA reads as TGTGCCAGCAGCTTAGACCGGGGCAGAGAGACCCAGTACTTC. Full variable domain (missing parts from reference TRBV7-2 and TRBJ2-5): GAGVSQSPSNKVTEKGKDVELRCDPISGHTALYWYRQSLGQGLEFLIYFQGNSAPDKSGLPSDRFSAERTGGSVSTLTIQRTQQEDSAVYLCASSLDRGRETQYFGPGTRLLVL.

This clonotype was detected a few times. V is TRBV15 and J is TRBJ1-4; D possibly corresponds to TRBD1 (5 bases). The CDR3 totals 16 residues. CDR1 is LNHNV, CDR2 YYDKDF, per germline (reference sequence). V lost 0 bases to trimming and J lost 5 bases, with 13 bases between them. This CDR3 is CATSREGLRGNEKLFF. CDR3 coding DNA: TGTGCCACCAGCAGAGAGGGGCTTCGGGGAAATGAAAAACTGTTTTTT.

This clonotype was detected ten times or more. The chain joins TRBV6-6 to TRBJ2-1, with D possibly matching TRBD2 (6 bases). Germline-derived CDR1 and CDR2 are MNHNY and SVGAGI (reference sequence). The CDR3 totals 13 residues. V was shortened by 4 bases and J by 7 bases, with 11 bases between the two germline ends. The CDR3 loop is CASSLGLSNEQFF. In nucleotides, the CDR3 is TGTGCCAGCAGTTTGGGACTCTCTAATGAGCAGTTCTTC.

Many counts were recorded for this clonotype. The chain is built from TRBV7-2 and TRBJ2-1, with D possibly TRBD2 on 6 matching bases. Germline values: CDR1 SGHTA, CDR2 FQGNSA. The CDR3 contains 14 residues. V was clipped by 6 bases and J by 2 bases, with 11 bases between them. CDR3 coding DNA: TGTGCCAGCAGAGCGGGCCTAACCTACAATGAGCAGTTCTTC. Translating it yields CASRAGLTYNEQFF.

This sequence joins TRBV30 and TRBJ2-1; TRBD2 matches at 16 bases. Germline CDR1 GTSNPN, CDR2 SVGIG (reference sequence). This CDR3 comprises 19 residues. V trimming: 3 bases; J trimming: 1 base; junction bases outside the gene matches: 9. The CDR3 reads CAWSHLGLAGGLSYNEQFF. CDR3 nucleotides: TGTGCCTGGAGCCACTTGGGACTAGCGGGGGGGCTGTCCTACAATGAGCAGTTCTTC.